The 26 T cell receptor beta chains below all came from one sample that was sequenced in a study of blood T cell repertoires in COVID-19. Measured with immunoSEQ multiplex PCR; TCRdb has only the in-frame clones, and not every one. The table includes around 300,000 clones, 75% to 90% detected once. The sequencing sample was made of peripheral blood. The receptors stem from a woman in her 40s with acute or convalescent COVID-19.

The chain links TRBV29-1 to TRBJ2-3, with D hard to call. This CDR3 has 11 amino acids. The V end was cut by 7 bases, the J end by 5 bases, with 10 bases between. In germline, CDR1 is SQVTM, CDR2 ANQGSEA. In DNA form, the CDR3 reads TGCAGCGCCTCCACGGGAGATACGCAGTATTTT. As protein: CSASTGDTQYF.

This chain joins TRBV7-3 and TRBJ2-3; D remains unclear. This CDR3 is 13 amino acids long. Trimming cost V 1 base and J 5 bases, with 7 bases left between them. The V gene's germline CDR1 is SGHTA and CDR2 FQGTGA. The chain's CDR3 is CASSLMPLDTQYF. CDR3 DNA: TGTGCCAGCAGCTTAATGCCACTAGATACGCAGTATTTT. Full variable domain (rest looked up from reference TRBV7-3 and TRBJ2-3): GAGVSQTPSNKVTEKGKYVELRCDPISGHTALYWYRQSLGQGPEFLIYFQGTGAADDSGLPNDRFFAVRPEGSVSTLKIQRTERGDSAVYLCASSLMPLDTQYFGPGTRLTVL.

The chain employs TRBV30 and TRBJ2-2; 8 nucleotides line up with TRBD2. The CDR3 has 14 residues. Germline CDR1 reads GTSNPN; CDR2 reads SVGIG (reference sequence). With 0 bases clipped from V and 8 bases from J, the junction kept 5 bases outside the gene matches. CDR3 DNA: TGTGCCTGGAGTGTACGTCGGGAGGGGGGGGAGCTGTTTTTT. It is translated as CAWSVRREGGELFF.

V is TRBV2 and J is TRBJ1-1, with 8 bases that match TRBD1. The CDR3 loop spans 13 amino acids. Germline trimming cut 9 bases from V and 5 bases from J; bases unmatched to any gene: 8. Germline assignment: CDR1 SNHLY and CDR2 FYNNEI. CDR3 loop: CASGTGSRTEAFF. The CDR3 DNA reads TGTGCCAGTGGGACAGGTTCGAGAACTGAAGCTTTCTTT.

J is TRBJ2-1 and V is TRBV10-1; no reliable D call. Trimming took 4 bases from V and 0 from J, leaving 13 bases between them. From germline, CDR1 is WNHNN and CDR2 SYGVQD (reference sequence). The CDR3 spans 16 residues. The CDR3 DNA reads as TGCGCCAGCAGTGCAACACTCCAGCGCTCCTACAATGAGCAGTTCTTC. Encoded protein: CASSATLQRSYNEQFF.

The genes are TRBV5-1 and TRBJ2-2; 14 nucleotides match TRBD2. This CDR3 spans 19 amino acids. V lost 4 bases, J lost 7 bases, and 15 bases stayed unmatched. Germline V gene data show CDR1 as SGHRS and CDR2 as YFSETQ. CDR3 in DNA: TGCGCCAGCAGCCGCGTTCGGATGACTAGCGGGGGGGCAAACGGGGAGCTGTTTTTT. Translated, it gives CASSRVRMTSGGANGELFF.

This chain joins TRBV27 and TRBJ2-3, with 10 bases aligning to TRBD2. The CDR3 covers 16 residues. CDR1 and CDR2 (germline): MNHEY, SMNVEV (reference sequence). V was pared by 4 bases and J by 2 bases, with 6 bases of the junction left unmatched. CDR3 amino acids: CASSSLAGIFTDTQYF. In nucleotides, the CDR3 is TGTGCCAGCAGTTCACTAGCGGGGATCTTCACAGATACGCAGTATTTT.

The CDR3 DNA is TGTGCCAGCAGCAAGCAGGAAAATCAGCCCCAGCATTTT. Protein: CASSKQENQPQHF. V and J are TRBV7-7 and TRBJ1-5; D remains ambiguous. Germline V lookup: CDR1 SSHAT, CDR2 FNYEAQ (reference sequence). Trimming took off 5 bases at V and 4 bases at J, with 9 bases between the two ends. This CDR3 region has 13 residues.

The rearrangement joins TRBV6-5 to TRBJ1-2, with D maybe TRBD1 (5 bases). The CDR3 contains 14 residues. Germline V gene sequence: CDR1 MNHEY, CDR2 SVGAGI. V was trimmed by 8 bases and J by 7 bases, leaving 20 bases between them. The CDR3 region is CASLDPGVGGGYTF. CDR3 nucleotide sequence: TGTGCCAGCCTAGATCCGGGGGTGGGTGGTGGCTACACCTTC.

V and J are TRBV12-5 and TRBJ1-1; unclear D gene. Trimming shortened V by 1 base and J by 7 bases, and 4 bases separated the two germline ends. The germline CDR1 and CDR2 sequences are LGHNT and FRNRAP. CDR3 length equals 11 residues. The CDR3 protein is CASGLGLEAFF. The CDR3, as DNA: TGTGCTAGTGGTTTGGGACTTGAAGCTTTCTTT.

This chain connects TRBV7-8 to TRBJ2-2, with D possibly matching TRBD2 (5 bases). Germline-derived CDR1 and CDR2 are SGHVS and FQNEAQ. The germline V and J ends were trimmed by 7 bases and 0 bases, with 21 bases remaining between them. The CDR3 sequence is 18 residues long. Written as DNA, the CDR3 is TGTGCCAGCACCTCTAGCCTCTGGCGGCTCGCGAACACCGGGGAGCTGTTTTTT. Translating gives CASTSSLWRLANTGELFF.

The CDR3 loop is CASSDVATWGRVYGYTF. CDR3 coding DNA: TGTGCCAGTAGCGACGTCGCAACCTGGGGCAGGGTCTATGGCTACACCTTC. The V and J genes are TRBV19 and TRBJ1-2, with a weak D call TRBD1 (5 bases). Deletions cut 6 bases from V and 4 bases from J, with 24 bases between. This CDR3 is built from 17 residues. Germline V gene sequence: CDR1 LNHDA, CDR2 SQIVND (reference sequence).

This clone was recorded a few times. The chain links TRBV4-1 to TRBJ1-5; D is ambiguous. V was cut by 3 bases and J by 7 bases, with 7 bases left in between. CDR3 length: 12 amino acids. The germline gives CDR1 MGHRA, CDR2 YSYEKL. CDR3 nucleotide sequence: TGCGCCAGCAGCCAGCGCGGGCAGCCCCAGCATTTT. This codes for CASSQRGQPQHF.

The gene calls are TRBV19 and TRBJ1-4, with 7 bases that match TRBD1. The CDR3 is 16 amino acids. CDR1 is LNHDA, CDR2 SQIVND, per germline (reference sequence). Germline trimming cut 7 bases from V and 2 bases from J; bases unmatched to any gene: 10. The CDR3 sequence is CASTRTGGDTNEKLFF. The CDR3 DNA sequence: TGTGCCAGTACCCGGACAGGCGGGGATACTAATGAAAAACTGTTTTTT.

The table lists this clone with a count of one. V usage is TRBV11-2 and J usage is TRBJ1-5, with 8 bases aligning to TRBD1. The CDR3 covers 15 residues. The germline CDR1 and CDR2 sequences are SGHAT and FQNNGV. V was pared by 5 bases and J by 6 bases, with 9 bases of the junction left unmatched. CDR3 protein: CASSPDRGFSQPQHF. The CDR3 DNA follows: TGTGCCAGCAGCCCAGACAGGGGATTCAGTCAGCCCCAGCATTTT.

The chain carries TRBV10-3 and TRBJ1-3; D not resolved. Germline CDR1 ENHRY, CDR2 SYGVKD. Trimming stripped 0 bases from V and 0 bases from J, with 12 bases between. The CDR3 spans 17 residues. CDR3 nucleotide sequence: TGTGCCATCAGTGAGTCTGGGTTAAGAGGCTCTGGAAACACCATATATTTT. It is translated as CAISESGLRGSGNTIYF.

CDR3 bases: TGTGCCAGCAGTGACCTCACATGCATGTACTTC. This translates into CASSDLTCMYF. This chain links TRBV6-4 with TRBJ2-5; D is unclear. Trimming left V 2 bases short and J 13 bases short, with 11 bases between. The CDR3 is 11 residues long. Germline V CDR1 and CDR2: MRHNA, SNTAGT.

The chain has TRBV24-1 and TRBJ2-3, with 11 positions matching TRBD2. This CDR3 has 14 amino acids. Looked up from germline, CDR1 is KGHDR and CDR2 is SFDVKD. V dropped 7 bases and J dropped 5; count of bases not matched to a gene: 4. CDR3: CATSYSGGVDTQYF. The CDR3 DNA follows: TGTGCCACCAGCTATAGCGGGGGGGTAGATACGCAGTATTTT.

The table lists this clone with a few counts. The rearrangement uses TRBV7-9 and TRBJ1-3, with D possibly being TRBD1 (6 bases). CDR1 and CDR2 (germline): SEHNR, FQNEAQ (reference sequence). V was cut by 4 bases and J by 4 bases, with 14 bases left in between. CDR3 length equals 15 residues. The CDR3 DNA is TGTGCCAGCAGCTCGAACAGGGAGGGGGGAAACACCATATATTTT. Its translation: CASSSNREGGNTIYF.

The rearrangement links TRBV3-1 (or the pseudogene TRBV3-2) to TRBJ2-1; D is undetermined. CDR1 LGHDT and CDR2 YNNKEL come from the germline V gene (reference sequence). The CDR3 is 11 amino acids. Trimming left V 1 base short and J 10 bases short, with 5 bases between. CDR3 sequence (DNA): TGTGCCAGCAGCCAAGGGCGGGAGCAGTTCTTC. Its translation: CASSQGREQFF.

In this sample, this clone turned up a few times. This chain links TRBV24-1 with TRBJ1-2, with D tentatively TRBD1 (5 bases). V was trimmed by 6 bases and J by 4 bases, leaving 14 bases between them. From germline, CDR1 is KGHDR and CDR2 SFDVKD. The CDR3 sequence is 14 residues long. For the CDR3, the DNA is TGTGCCACCAGTAGACAGAATATAGCCTATGGCTACACCTTC. Protein sequence: CATSRQNIAYGYTF.

The V and J genes are TRBV7-3 and TRBJ1-2; TRBD1 might be the D (5 bases). The germline gives CDR1 SGHTA, CDR2 FQGTGA. This CDR3 has 14 residues. Trimming took off 5 bases at V and 7 bases at J, with 17 bases between the two ends. CDR3 amino acids: CASSKTRGSVGYTF. The CDR3 coding sequence is TGTGCCAGCAGCAAAACGCGGGGGAGTGTTGGCTACACCTTC. Supplemented by reference TRBV7-3 and TRBJ1-2, the full variable domain reads GAGVSQTPSNKVTEKGKYVELRCDPISGHTALYWYRQSLGQGPEFLIYFQGTGAADDSGLPNDRFFAVRPEGSVSTLKIQRTERGDSAVYLCASSKTRGSVGYTFGSGTRLTVV.

The chain uses TRBV5-1 and TRBJ1-6; 7 bases line up with TRBD1. Losses at the gene ends were 4 bases for V and 6 bases for J; bases not matched to a gene: 10. Germline V gene sequence: CDR1 SGHRS, CDR2 YFSETQ. The CDR3 contains 16 residues. CDR3 in amino acids: CASSLTGTVINSPLHF. The CDR3 nucleotides read TGCGCCAGCAGCCTGACCGGGACAGTGATTAATTCACCCCTCCACTTT.

The V and J genes are TRBV19 and TRBJ2-2; 9 nucleotides align to TRBD1. This CDR3 comprises 13 residues. Per the germline V gene, CDR1 is LNHDA and CDR2 is SQIVND (reference sequence). The ends lost 9 bases at V and 3 bases at J; junction bases unmatched: 2. In nucleotides, the CDR3 is TGTGCCAGCGGGACAGGGTACACCGGGGAGCTGTTTTTT. The encoded protein is CASGTGYTGELFF.

This chain joins TRBV7-9 and TRBJ2-7; maybe TRBD2 (6 bases). CDR1 and CDR2 (germline): SEHNR, FQNEAQ (reference sequence). The CDR3 extends over 13 amino acids. V was trimmed by 4 bases and J by 1 base, leaving 8 bases between them. CDR3 sequence reads: CASSSGGSYEQYV. DNA of the CDR3: TGTGCCAGCAGCTCCGGGGGTTCCTACGAGCAGTACGTC.

The V gene is TRBV24-1, the J gene TRBJ2-6; 7 bases match TRBD1. The germline V gene encodes CDR1 KGHDR and CDR2 SFDVKD. V was clipped by 7 bases and J by 0 bases; unmatched bases: 14. CDR3 length: 19 amino acids. CDR3 sequence reads: CATSSVWGQTISGANVLTF. Written as DNA, the CDR3 is TGTGCCACCAGCAGTGTTTGGGGACAGACCATCTCTGGGGCCAACGTCCTGACTTTC.